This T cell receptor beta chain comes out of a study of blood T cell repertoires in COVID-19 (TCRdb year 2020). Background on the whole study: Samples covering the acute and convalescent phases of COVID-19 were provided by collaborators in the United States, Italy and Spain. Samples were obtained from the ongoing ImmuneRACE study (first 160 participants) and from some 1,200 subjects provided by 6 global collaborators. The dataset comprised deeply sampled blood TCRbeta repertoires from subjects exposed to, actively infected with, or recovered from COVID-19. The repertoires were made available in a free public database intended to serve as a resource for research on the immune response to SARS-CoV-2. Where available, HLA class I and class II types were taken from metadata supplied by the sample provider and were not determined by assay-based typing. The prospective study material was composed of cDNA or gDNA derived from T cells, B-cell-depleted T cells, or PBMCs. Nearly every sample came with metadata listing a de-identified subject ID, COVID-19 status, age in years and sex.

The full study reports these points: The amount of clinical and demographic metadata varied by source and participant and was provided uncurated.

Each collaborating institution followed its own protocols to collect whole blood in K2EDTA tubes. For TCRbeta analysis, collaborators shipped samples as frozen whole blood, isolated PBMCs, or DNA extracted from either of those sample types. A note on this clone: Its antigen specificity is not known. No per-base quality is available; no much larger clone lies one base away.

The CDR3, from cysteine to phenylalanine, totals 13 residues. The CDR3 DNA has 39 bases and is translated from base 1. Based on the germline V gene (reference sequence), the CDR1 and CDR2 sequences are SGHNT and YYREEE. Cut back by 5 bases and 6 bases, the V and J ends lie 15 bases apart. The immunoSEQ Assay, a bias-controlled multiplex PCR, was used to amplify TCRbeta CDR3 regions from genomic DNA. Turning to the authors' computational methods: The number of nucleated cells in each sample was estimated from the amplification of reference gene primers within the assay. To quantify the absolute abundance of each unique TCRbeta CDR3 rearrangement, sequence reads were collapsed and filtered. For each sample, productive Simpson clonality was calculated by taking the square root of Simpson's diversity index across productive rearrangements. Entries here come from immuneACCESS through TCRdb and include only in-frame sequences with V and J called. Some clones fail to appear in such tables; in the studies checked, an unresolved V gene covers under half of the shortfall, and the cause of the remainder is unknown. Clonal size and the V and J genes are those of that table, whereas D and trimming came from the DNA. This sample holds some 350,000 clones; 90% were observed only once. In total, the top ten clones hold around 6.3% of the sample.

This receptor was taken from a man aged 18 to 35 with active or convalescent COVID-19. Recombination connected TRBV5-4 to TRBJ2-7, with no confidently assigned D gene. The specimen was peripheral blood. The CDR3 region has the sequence CASRPVPSGEQYF. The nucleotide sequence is TGTGCCAGCAGACCGGTCCCCTCGGGCGAGCAGTACTTC.